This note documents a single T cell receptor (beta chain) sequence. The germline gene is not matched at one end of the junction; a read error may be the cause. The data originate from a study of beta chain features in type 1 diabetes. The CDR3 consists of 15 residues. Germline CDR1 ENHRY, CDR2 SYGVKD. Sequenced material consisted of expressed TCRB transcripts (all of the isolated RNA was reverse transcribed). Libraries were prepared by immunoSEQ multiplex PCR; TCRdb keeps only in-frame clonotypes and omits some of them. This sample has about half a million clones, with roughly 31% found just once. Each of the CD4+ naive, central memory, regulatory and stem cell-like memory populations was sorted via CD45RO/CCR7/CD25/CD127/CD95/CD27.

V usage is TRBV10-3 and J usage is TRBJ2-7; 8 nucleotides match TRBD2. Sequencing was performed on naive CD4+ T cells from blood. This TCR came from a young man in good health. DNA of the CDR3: TGTGCCGTCAGTATCCCGGGAGGGAACTCCTACGAGCAGTACTTC. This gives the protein CAVSIPGGNSYEQYF.